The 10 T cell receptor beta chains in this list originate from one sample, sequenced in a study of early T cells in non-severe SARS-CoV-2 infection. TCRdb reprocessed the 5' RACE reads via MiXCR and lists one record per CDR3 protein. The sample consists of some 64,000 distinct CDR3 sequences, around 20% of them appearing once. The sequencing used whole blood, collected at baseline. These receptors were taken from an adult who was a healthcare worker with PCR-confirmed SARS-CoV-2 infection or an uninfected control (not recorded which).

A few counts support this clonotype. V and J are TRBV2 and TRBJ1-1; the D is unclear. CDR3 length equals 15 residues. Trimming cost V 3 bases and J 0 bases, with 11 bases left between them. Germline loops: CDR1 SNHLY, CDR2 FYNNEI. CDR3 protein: CASSDGRNMNTEAFF. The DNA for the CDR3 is TGTGCCAGCAGTGACGGACGGAATATGAACACTGAAGCTTTCTTT.

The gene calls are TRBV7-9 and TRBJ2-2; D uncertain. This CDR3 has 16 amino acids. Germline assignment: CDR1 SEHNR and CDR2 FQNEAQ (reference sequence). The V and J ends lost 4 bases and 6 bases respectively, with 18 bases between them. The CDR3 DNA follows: TGTGCCAGCAGCTCCCCGTGGCCTCGTTATTCCGGGGAGCTGTTTTTT. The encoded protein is CASSSPWPRYSGELFF.

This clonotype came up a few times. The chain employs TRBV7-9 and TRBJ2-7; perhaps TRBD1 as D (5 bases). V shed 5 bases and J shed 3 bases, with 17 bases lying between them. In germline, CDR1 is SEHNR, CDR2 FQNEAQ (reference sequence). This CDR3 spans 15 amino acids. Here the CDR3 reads CASSPQGVLGYEQYF. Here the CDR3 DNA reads TGTGCCAGCAGCCCGCAGGGCGTTTTGGGCTACGAGCAGTACTTC.

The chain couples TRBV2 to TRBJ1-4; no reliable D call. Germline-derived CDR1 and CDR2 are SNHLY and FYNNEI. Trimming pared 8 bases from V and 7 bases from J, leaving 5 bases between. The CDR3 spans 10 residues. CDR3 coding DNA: TGTGCCAGCGAGAGTGAAAAACTGTTTTTT. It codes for CASESEKLFF.

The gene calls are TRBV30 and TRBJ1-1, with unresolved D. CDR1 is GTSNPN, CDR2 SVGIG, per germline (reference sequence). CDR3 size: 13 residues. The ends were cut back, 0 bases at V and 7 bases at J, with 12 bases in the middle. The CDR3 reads CAWSVRVGSEAFF. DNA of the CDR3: TGTGCCTGGAGTGTAAGGGTAGGCAGTGAAGCTTTCTTT.

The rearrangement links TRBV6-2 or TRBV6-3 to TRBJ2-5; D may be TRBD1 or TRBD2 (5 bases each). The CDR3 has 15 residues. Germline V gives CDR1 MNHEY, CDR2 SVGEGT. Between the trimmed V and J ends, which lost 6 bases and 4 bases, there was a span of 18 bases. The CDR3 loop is CASRSSGTPRETQYF. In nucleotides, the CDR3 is TGTGCCAGCAGATCGTCCGGGACCCCCCGAGAGACCCAGTACTTC.

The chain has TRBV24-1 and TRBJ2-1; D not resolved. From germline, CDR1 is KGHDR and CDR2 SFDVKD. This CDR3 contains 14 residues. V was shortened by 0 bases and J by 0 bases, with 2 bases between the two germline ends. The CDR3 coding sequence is TGTGCCACCAGTGATTTGCTCTCCTACAATGAGCAGTTCTTC. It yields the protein CATSDLLSYNEQFF.

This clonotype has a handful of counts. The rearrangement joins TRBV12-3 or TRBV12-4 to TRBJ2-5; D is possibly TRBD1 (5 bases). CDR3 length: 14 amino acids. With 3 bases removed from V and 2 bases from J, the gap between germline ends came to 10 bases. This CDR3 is CASSFTGRQETQYF. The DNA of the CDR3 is TGTGCCAGCAGTTTCACAGGAAGGCAAGAGACCCAGTACTTC.

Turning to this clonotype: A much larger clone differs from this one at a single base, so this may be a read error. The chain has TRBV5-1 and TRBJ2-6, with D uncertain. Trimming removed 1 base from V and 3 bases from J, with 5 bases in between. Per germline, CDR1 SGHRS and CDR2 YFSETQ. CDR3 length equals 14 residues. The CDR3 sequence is CASSLRVGANVLTF. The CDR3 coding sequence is TGCGCCAGCAGCTTGCGGGTTGGGGCCAACGTCCTGACTTTC.

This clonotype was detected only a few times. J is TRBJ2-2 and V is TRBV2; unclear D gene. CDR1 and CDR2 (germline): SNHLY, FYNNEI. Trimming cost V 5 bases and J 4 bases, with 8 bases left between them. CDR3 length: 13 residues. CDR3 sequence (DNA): TGTGCCAGCAGTTTTGGCCCCACCGGGGAGCTGTTTTTT. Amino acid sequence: CASSFGPTGELFF.